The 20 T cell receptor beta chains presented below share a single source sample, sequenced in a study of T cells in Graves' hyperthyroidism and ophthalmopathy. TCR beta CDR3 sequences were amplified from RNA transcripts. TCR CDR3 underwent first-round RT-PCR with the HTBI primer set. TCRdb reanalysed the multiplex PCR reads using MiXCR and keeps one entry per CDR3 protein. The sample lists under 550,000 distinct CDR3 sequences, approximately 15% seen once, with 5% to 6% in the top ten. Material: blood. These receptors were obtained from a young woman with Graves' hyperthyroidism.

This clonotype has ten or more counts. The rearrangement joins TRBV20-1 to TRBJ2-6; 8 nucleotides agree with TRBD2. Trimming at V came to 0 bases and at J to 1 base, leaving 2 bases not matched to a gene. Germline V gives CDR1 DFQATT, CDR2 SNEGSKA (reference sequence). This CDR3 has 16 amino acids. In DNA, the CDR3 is TGCAGTGCTAGAGATCGGGGGGGATCTGGGGCCAACGTCCTGACTTTC. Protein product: CSARDRGGSGANVLTF.

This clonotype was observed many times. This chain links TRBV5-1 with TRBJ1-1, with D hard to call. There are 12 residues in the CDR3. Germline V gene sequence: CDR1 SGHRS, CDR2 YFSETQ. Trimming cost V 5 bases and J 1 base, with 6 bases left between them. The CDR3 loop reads CASRRQNTEAFF. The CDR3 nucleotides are TGCGCCAGCAGACGACAGAACACTGAAGCTTTCTTT.

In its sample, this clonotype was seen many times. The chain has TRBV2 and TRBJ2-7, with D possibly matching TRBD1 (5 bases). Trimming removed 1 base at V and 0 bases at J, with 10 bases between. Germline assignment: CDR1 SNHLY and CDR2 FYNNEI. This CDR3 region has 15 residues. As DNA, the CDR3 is TGTGCCAGCAGTGAAGTAGGACATAGCTCCTACGAGCAGTACTTC. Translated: CASSEVGHSSYEQYF. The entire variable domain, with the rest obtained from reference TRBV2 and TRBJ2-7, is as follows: EPEVTQTPSHQVTQMGQEVILRCVPISNHLYFYWYRQILGQKVEFLVSFYNNEISEKSEIFDDQFSVERPDGSNFTLKIRSTKLEDSAMYFCASSEVGHSSYEQYFGPGTRLTVT.

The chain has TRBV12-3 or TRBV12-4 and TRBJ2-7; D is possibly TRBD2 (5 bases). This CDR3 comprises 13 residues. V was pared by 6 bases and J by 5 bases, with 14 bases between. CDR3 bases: TGTGCCAGCAGCCCCGGACTCAGCAACGAGCAGTACTTC. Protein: CASSPGLSNEQYF.

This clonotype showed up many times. CDR3 in amino acids: CSAHTRGGAETQYF. The DNA for the CDR3 is TGCAGCGCGCACACTAGAGGGGGCGCAGAGACCCAGTACTTC. The gene calls are TRBV20-1 and TRBJ2-5, with 7 positions matching TRBD1. Germline assignment: CDR1 DFQATT and CDR2 SNEGSKA (reference sequence). This CDR3 is 14 amino acids long.

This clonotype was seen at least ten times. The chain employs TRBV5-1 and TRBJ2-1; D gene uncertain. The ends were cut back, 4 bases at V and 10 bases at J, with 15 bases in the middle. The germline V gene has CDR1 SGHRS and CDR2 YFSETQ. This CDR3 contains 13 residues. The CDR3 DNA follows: TGCGCCAGCAGCGTACGGACCCCGGCGGAGCAGTTCTTC. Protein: CASSVRTPAEQFF.

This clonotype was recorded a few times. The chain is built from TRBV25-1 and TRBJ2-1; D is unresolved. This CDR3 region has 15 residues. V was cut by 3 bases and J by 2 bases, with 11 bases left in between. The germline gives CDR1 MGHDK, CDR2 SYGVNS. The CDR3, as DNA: TGTGCCAGCAGTGATATAGTAATGCCCTACAATGAGCAGTTCTTC. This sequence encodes CASSDIVMPYNEQFF. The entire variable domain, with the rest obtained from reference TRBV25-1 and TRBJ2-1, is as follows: EADIYQTPRYLVIGTGKKITLECSQTMGHDKMYWYQQDPGMELHLIHYSYGVNSTEKGDLSSESTVSRIRTEHFPLTLESARPSHTSQYLCASSDIVMPYNEQFFGPGTRLTVL.

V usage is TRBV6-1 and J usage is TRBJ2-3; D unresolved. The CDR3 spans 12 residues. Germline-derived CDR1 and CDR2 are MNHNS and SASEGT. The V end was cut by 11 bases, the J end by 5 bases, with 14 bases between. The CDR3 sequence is CAALLAGDTQYF. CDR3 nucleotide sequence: TGTGCCGCACTGCTCGCTGGAGATACGCAGTATTTT.

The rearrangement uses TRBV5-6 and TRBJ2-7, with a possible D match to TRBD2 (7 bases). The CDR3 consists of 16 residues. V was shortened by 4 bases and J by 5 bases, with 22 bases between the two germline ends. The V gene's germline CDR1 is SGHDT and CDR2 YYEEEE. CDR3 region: CASSLRGGERKHEQYF. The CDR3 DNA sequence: TGTGCCAGCAGCCTGAGAGGGGGGGAGAGGAAGCACGAGCAGTACTTC.

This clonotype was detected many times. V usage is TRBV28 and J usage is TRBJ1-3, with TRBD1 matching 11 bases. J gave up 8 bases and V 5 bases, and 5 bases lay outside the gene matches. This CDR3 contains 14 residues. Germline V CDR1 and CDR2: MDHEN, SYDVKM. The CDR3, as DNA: TGTGCCAGCAGTACCTGGGGACAGGGGGACACCATATATTTT. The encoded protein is CASSTWGQGDTIYF.

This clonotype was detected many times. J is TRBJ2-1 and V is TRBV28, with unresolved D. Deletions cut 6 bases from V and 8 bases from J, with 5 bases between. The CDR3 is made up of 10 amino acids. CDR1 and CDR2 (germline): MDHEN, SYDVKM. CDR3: CASSQYEQFF. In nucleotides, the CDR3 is TGTGCCAGCAGCCAGTATGAGCAGTTCTTC.

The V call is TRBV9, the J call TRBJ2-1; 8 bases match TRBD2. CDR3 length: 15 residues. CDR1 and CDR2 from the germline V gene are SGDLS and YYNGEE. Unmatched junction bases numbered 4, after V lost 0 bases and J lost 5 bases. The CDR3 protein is CASSVGSGRHNEQFF. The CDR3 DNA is TGTGCCAGCAGCGTAGGGAGCGGGAGACACAATGAGCAGTTCTTC.

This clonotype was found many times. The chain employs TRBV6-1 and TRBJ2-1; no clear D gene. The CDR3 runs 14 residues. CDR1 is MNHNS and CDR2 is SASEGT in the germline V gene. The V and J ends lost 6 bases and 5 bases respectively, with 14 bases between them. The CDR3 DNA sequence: TGTGCCAGCAGCCACCGAGGCACCGACAATGAGCAGTTCTTC. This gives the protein CASSHRGTDNEQFF.

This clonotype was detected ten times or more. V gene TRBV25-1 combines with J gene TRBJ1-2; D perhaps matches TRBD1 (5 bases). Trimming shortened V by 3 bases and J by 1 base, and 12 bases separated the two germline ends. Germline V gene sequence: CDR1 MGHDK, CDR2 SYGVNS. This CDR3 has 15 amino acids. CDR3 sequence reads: CASSDRGGINYGYTF. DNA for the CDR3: TGTGCCAGCAGTGACCGGGGGGGGATTAACTATGGCTACACCTTC.

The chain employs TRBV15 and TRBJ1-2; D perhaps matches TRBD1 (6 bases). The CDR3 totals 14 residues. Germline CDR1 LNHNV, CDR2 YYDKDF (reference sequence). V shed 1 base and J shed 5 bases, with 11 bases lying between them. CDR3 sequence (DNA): TGTGCCACCAGCAGAGGCGGGGGCGTTTATGGCTACACCTTC. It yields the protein CATSRGGGVYGYTF.

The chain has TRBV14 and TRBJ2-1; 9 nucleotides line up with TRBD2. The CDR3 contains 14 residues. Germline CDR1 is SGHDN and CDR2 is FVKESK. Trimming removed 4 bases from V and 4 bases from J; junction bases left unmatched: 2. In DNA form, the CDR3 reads TGTGCCAGCAGCCGTAGCGGGAGATACAATGAGCAGTTCTTC. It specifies CASSRSGRYNEQFF. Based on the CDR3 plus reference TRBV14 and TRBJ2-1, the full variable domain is EAGVTQFPSHSVIEKGQTVTLRCDPISGHDNLYWYRRVMGKEIKFLLHFVKESKQDESGMPNNRFLAERTGGTYSTLKVQPAELEDSGVYFCASSRSGRYNEQFFGPGTRLTVL.

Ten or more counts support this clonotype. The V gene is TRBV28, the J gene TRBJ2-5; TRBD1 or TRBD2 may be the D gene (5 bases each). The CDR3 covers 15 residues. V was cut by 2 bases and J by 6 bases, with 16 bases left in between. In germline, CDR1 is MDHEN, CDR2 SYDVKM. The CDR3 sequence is CASSLEGNLRKTQYF. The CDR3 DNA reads TGTGCCAGCAGTTTAGAGGGGAATTTAAGAAAGACCCAGTACTTC. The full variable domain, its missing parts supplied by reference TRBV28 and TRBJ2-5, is DVKVTQSSRYLVKRTGEKVFLECVQDMDHENMFWYRQDPGLGLRLIYFSYDVKMKEKGDIPEGYSVSREKKERFSLILESASTNQTSMYLCASSLEGNLRKTQYFGPGTRLLVL.

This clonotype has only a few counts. The CDR3 spells CASFPFSGSYEQYF. DNA of the CDR3: TGTGCCAGCTTCCCCTTCAGCGGGAGTTACGAGCAGTACTTC. The V call is TRBV27, the J call TRBJ2-7; 8 bases map to TRBD2. The length of the CDR3 is 14 residues. Germline lookup yields CDR1 MNHEY and CDR2 SMNVEV (reference sequence). After removal of 8 bases from V and 4 bases from J, the junction contained 10 bases not matched to a gene.

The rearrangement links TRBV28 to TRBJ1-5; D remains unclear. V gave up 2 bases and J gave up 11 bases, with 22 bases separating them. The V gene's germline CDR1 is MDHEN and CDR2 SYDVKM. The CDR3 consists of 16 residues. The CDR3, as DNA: TGTGCCAGCAGTTTAAGGTGGGGTGACCGAGGGAAGACCCAGCATTTT. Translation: CASSLRWGDRGKTQHF.

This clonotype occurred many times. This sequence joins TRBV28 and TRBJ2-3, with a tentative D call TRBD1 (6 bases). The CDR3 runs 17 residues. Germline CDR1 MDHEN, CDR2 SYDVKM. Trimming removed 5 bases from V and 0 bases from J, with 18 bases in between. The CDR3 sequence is CASSPPTGPTSTDTQYF. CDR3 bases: TGTGCCAGCAGTCCCCCGACAGGACCTACGAGCACAGATACGCAGTATTTT.